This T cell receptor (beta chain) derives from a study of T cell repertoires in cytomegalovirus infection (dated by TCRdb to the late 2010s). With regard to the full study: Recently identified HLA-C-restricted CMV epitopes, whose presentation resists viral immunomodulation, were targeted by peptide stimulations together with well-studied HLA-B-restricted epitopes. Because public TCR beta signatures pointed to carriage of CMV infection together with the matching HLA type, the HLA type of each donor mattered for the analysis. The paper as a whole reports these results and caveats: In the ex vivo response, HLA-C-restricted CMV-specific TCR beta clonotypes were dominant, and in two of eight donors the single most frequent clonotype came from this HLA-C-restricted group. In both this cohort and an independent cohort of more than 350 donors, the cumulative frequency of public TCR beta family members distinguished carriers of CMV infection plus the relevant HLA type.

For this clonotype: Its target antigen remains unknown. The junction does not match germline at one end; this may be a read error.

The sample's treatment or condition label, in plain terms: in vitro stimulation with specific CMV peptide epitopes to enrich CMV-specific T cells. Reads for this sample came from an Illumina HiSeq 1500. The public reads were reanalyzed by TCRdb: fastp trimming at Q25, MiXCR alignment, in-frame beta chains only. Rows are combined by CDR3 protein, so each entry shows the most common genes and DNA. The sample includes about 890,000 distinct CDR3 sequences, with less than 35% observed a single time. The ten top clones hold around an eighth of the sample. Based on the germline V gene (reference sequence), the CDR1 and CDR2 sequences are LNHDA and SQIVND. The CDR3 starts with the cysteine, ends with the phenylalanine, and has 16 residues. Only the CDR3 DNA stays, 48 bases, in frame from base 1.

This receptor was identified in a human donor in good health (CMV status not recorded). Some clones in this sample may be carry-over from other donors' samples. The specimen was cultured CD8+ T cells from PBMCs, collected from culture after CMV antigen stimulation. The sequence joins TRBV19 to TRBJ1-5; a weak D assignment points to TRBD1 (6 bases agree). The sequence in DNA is TGTGTCAGTAGAAATACAGGGCTTGGGGGCAATCAGCCCCAGCATTTT. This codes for CVSRNTGLGGNQPQHF.